One sample yielded the 23 T cell receptor beta chains listed below, sequenced in a study of T cells in Graves' hyperthyroidism and ophthalmopathy. The CDR3 regions of TCR beta were amplified from RNA transcripts. HTBI primers were used for first-round RT-PCR of the TCR CDR3. TCRdb ran MiXCR on the multiplex PCR reads and lists one entry per CDR3 protein. The sample has 540,000 or so distinct CDR3 sequences, just over 45% seen once. The sequenced sample was peripheral blood or thyroid tissue (not recorded which). These receptor sequences come from an adult woman with Graves' disease, either hyperthyroidism or ophthalmopathy (not recorded which).

This clonotype came up many times. The rearrangement joins TRBV20-1 to TRBJ2-5; 9 nucleotides line up with TRBD2. There are 17 residues in the CDR3. Per the germline V gene, CDR1 is DFQATT and CDR2 is SNEGSKA (reference sequence). Trimming at V came to 1 base and at J to 2 bases, leaving 11 bases not matched to a gene. The CDR3 DNA reads as TGCAGTGCTAGAGCCCGCTGGTCTAGCGGGATGCAAGAGACCCAGTACTTC. Residues: CSARARWSSGMQETQYF.

This rearrangement joins TRBV28 to TRBJ2-2; 7 bases map to TRBD1. The germline CDR1 and CDR2 sequences are MDHEN and SYDVKM. J gave up 4 bases and V 6 bases, and 8 bases lay outside the gene matches. This CDR3 region has 15 residues. This CDR3 reads CASSLTGTLTGELFF. The CDR3 DNA is TGTGCCAGCAGCCTGACAGGGACCCTCACCGGGGAGCTGTTTTTT.

This clonotype was found many times. The J gene is TRBJ2-7, the V gene TRBV7-9; TRBD1 aligns across 9 bases. The CDR3 covers 17 residues. With V trimmed by 3 bases and J by 4 bases, 13 bases remained unmatched. Germline V gene lookup returns CDR1 SEHNR and CDR2 FQNEAQ (reference sequence). The CDR3 coding sequence is TGTGCCAGCAGCTTCGGACAGGGGACCGGGGGGTCGTACGAGCAGTACTTC. This codes for CASSFGQGTGGSYEQYF.

The rearrangement links TRBV6-5 to TRBJ1-1; TRBD1 is a possible D gene (6 bases). The V and J ends lost 2 bases and 1 base respectively, with 8 bases between them. Germline CDR1 reads MNHEY; CDR2 reads SVGAGI. This CDR3 has 14 amino acids. DNA of the CDR3: TGTGCCAGCAGTTACGCAGGGGCGAACACTGAAGCTTTCTTT. Protein sequence: CASSYAGANTEAFF.

This chain links TRBV10-3 with TRBJ1-5; TRBD1 matches 8 bases. Looked up from germline, CDR1 is ENHRY and CDR2 is SYGVKD. This CDR3 region has 16 residues. V was clipped by 4 bases and J by 11 bases; unmatched bases: 16. The CDR3 DNA follows: TGTGCCATCAGTGCGCTGCATAGGGACAGGTTCAAGACCCAGCATTTT. This sequence encodes CAISALHRDRFKTQHF.

V is TRBV19 and J is TRBJ1-1, with TRBD1 as a possible D gene (5 bases). V lost 9 bases, J lost 7 bases, and 12 bases lay in between. Germline CDR1 and CDR2: LNHDA and SQIVND (reference sequence). The CDR3 consists of 11 residues. CDR3 protein: CASKGPFEAFF. The DNA for the CDR3 is TGTGCCAGCAAGGGACCGTTTGAAGCTTTCTTT.

This clonotype was detected many times. This chain uses TRBV12-3 or TRBV12-4 with TRBJ1-5; 7 bases match TRBD1. V dropped 6 bases and J dropped 2; count of bases not matched to a gene: 16. The CDR3 sequence is 18 residues long. The DNA for the CDR3 is TGTGCCAGCAGCCGCCGGAGACAGGGCGTCGGAGGCAATCAGCCCCAGCATTTT. Its translation: CASSRRRQGVGGNQPQHF.

The sample holds many counts of this clonotype. The CDR3 is CASSTGTGENEKLFF. The CDR3 DNA reads TGTGCCAGCAGCACCGGGACAGGGGAGAATGAAAAACTGTTTTTT. The V gene is TRBV7-9, the J gene TRBJ1-4; 10 nucleotides align to TRBD1. The CDR3 loop spans 15 amino acids. Germline trimming cut 5 bases from V and 5 bases from J; bases unmatched to any gene: 5. Germline V gene sequence: CDR1 SEHNR, CDR2 FQNEAQ (reference sequence).

This clonotype was picked up many times. The chain recombines TRBV7-9 with TRBJ2-5; weak D call: TRBD1 (6 bases). Trimming took 6 bases from V and 2 from J, leaving 16 bases between them. The CDR3 spans 15 residues. Germline-derived CDR1 and CDR2 are SEHNR and FQNEAQ (reference sequence). The CDR3 region is CASSRPTGLQETQYF. DNA for the CDR3: TGTGCCAGCAGTCGGCCGACAGGCTTGCAAGAGACCCAGTACTTC.

The gene calls are TRBV6-6 and TRBJ2-3; D is uncertain. V was shortened by 8 bases and J by 1 base, with 4 bases between the two germline ends. Per the germline V gene, CDR1 is MNHNY and CDR2 is SVGAGI (reference sequence). This CDR3 region has 11 residues. CDR3 in DNA: TGTGCCAGCGTCGGCACAGATACGCAGTATTTT. As protein: CASVGTDTQYF.

Points on this clonotype: A read error may be the cause here, since a much bigger clone is one base away. J is TRBJ1-5 and V is TRBV4-1; 7 nucleotides match TRBD1. Germline CDR1 and CDR2: MGHRA and YSYEKL. This CDR3 region has 18 residues. CDR3 coding DNA: TGCGCCAGCAGCCAATTCCCTTTGAGAACAGGGGTCAATCAGCCCGAGCATTTT. Protein sequence: CASSQFPLRTGVNQPEHF.

In the case of this clonotype: The CDR3 end shows no conserved phenylalanine or tryptophan, and so a read error is likely. No DNA is shown, since the ends of the CDR3 on it are uncertain; the CDR3 is the one TCRdb lists. This chain connects TRBV2 to TRBJ1-3. CDR1 is SNHLY, CDR2 FYNNEI, per germline. The CDR3 has 9 amino acids, counting both end residues. The CDR3 sequence is CASSILVLA.

The chain joins TRBV2 to TRBJ2-3, with D uncertain. The V gene lost 8 bases and the J gene lost 3 bases, with 9 bases spanning the gap. Germline V gene data show CDR1 as SNHLY and CDR2 as FYNNEI. This CDR3 has 12 amino acids. The CDR3 region is CASSYETDTQYF. Written as DNA, the CDR3 is TGTGCCAGCTCCTACGAAACAGATACGCAGTATTTT.

This clonotype appeared many times. The CDR3 loop is CATSLSGNTEAFF. As DNA, the CDR3 is TGTGCCACCAGCCTGAGCGGGAACACTGAAGCTTTCTTT. The chain is built from TRBV24-1 and TRBJ1-1; D not resolved. Trimming took off 7 bases at V and 1 base at J, with 9 bases between the two ends. CDR3 length equals 13 residues. Germline loops: CDR1 KGHDR, CDR2 SFDVKD.

The chain is built from TRBV7-2 and TRBJ2-5, with TRBD2 matching over 9 bases. Germline assignment: CDR1 SGHTA and CDR2 FQGNSA. After removal of 5 bases from V and 4 bases from J, the junction contained 11 bases not matched to a gene. The CDR3 is 16 amino acids. The CDR3: CASSPRTSEGRETQYF. DNA for the CDR3: TGTGCCAGCAGCCCCCGGACTAGCGAGGGCCGAGAGACCCAGTACTTC.

The J gene is TRBJ2-3, the V gene TRBV6-6; 13 bases match TRBD2. The CDR3 is 17 residues long. The germline V gene encodes CDR1 MNHNY and CDR2 SVGAGI (reference sequence). J was trimmed by 5 bases and V by 6 bases; bases with no gene match: 11. DNA of the CDR3: TGTGCCAGCAGGAGGGGGACTAGCGGGGCAGAGAGAGATACGCAGTATTTT. Its translation: CASRRGTSGAERDTQYF.

This clonotype was seen a few times. CDR3 nucleotide sequence: TGTGCCAGCAGCTTAGAGAGGGCGGGCAATCAGCCCCAGCATTTT. This codes for CASSLERAGNQPQHF. The chain is built from TRBV7-2 and TRBJ1-5; D not certain. Looked up from germline, CDR1 is SGHTA and CDR2 is FQGNSA. Trimming left V 1 base short and J 2 bases short, with 9 bases between. The CDR3 has 15 residues. The whole variable domain, remainder taken from reference TRBV7-2 and TRBJ1-5, is GAGVSQSPSNKVTEKGKDVELRCDPISGHTALYWYRQSLGQGLEFLIYFQGNSAPDKSGLPSDRFSAERTGGSVSTLTIQRTQQEDSAVYLCASSLERAGNQPQHFGDGTRLSIL.

This clonotype has only a few counts. The chain couples TRBV7-9 to TRBJ2-6; D ambiguous. V lost 1 base and J 0 bases, leaving 4 bases between the germline ends. The CDR3 has 15 amino acids. The germline gives CDR1 SEHNR, CDR2 FQNEAQ (reference sequence). CDR3 amino acids: CASSLVHSGANVLTF. DNA of the CDR3: TGTGCCAGCAGCTTAGTACACTCTGGGGCCAACGTCCTGACTTTC.

V and J are TRBV4-2 and TRBJ1-2; D not resolved. The CDR3 covers 13 residues. The germline V and J ends were trimmed by 4 bases and 13 bases, with 19 bases remaining between them. Germline values: CDR1 LGHNA, CDR2 YNFKEQ. The CDR3 protein is CASSPEPSGSSTF. The CDR3, as DNA: TGTGCCAGCAGCCCAGAACCTAGCGGAAGCTCCACCTTC.

In its sample, this clonotype was seen many times. The chain joins TRBV10-3 to TRBJ1-5; the D gene is possibly TRBD1 (5 bases). V lost 2 bases, J lost 6 bases, and 11 bases lay in between. CDR1 and CDR2 (germline): ENHRY, SYGVKD. The CDR3 is 14 amino acids. The CDR3 loop reads CAISEAGEGQPQHF. CDR3 nucleotide sequence: TGTGCCATCAGTGAGGCGGGGGAGGGTCAGCCCCAGCATTTT.

Only a few counts were recorded for this clonotype. A much larger clone lies a single base off, so this may be a read error. This rearrangement joins TRBV9 to TRBJ2-5, with D possibly being TRBD2 (5 bases). Trimming removed 5 bases from V and 5 bases from J, with 10 bases in between. The germline CDR1 and CDR2 sequences are SGDLS and YYNGEE. The CDR3 consists of 12 residues. The CDR3 region has the DNA TGTGCCAGCAGTGAAGCGGAGGAGACCCAGTACTTC. As protein: CASSEAEETQYF.

V usage is TRBV2 and J usage is TRBJ1-6; maybe TRBD1 (6 bases). CDR1 SNHLY and CDR2 FYNNEI come from the germline V gene. This CDR3 is 13 amino acids long. The V end lost 6 bases, the J end lost 10 bases, and 13 bases lay between the germline ends. The CDR3 sequence: CASSHTGNSPLHF. The CDR3 nucleotides read TGTGCCAGCAGCCATACAGGGAACTCACCCCTCCACTTT.

This clonotype was counted a few times. The chain is built from TRBV20-1 and TRBJ1-2, with TRBD1 matching 9 bases. The CDR3 totals 14 residues. In germline, CDR1 is DFQATT, CDR2 SNEGSKA (reference sequence). V trimming: 6 bases; J trimming: 4 bases; junction bases outside the gene matches: 9. CDR3 region: CSAPPGTGSYGYTF. CDR3 DNA sequence: TGCAGTGCGCCCCCCGGGACAGGGTCCTATGGCTACACCTTC.